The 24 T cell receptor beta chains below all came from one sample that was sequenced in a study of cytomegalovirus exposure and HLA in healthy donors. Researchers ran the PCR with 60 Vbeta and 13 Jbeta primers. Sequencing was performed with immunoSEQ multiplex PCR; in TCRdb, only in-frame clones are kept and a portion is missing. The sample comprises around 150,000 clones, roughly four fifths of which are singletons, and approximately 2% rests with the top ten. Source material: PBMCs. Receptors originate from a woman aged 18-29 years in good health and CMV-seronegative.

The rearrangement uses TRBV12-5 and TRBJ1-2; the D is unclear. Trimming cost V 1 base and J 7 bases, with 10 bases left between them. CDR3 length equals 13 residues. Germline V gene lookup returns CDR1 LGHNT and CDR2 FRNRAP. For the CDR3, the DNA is TGTGCTAGTGGTTTGGCCCCAGGAGGTGGCTACACCTTC. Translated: CASGLAPGGGYTF. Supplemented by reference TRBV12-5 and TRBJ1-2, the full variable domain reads DARVTQTPRHKVTEMGQEVTMRCQPILGHNTVFWYRQTMMQGLELLAYFRNRAPLDDSGMPKDRFSAEMPDATLATLKIQPSEPRDSAVYFCASGLAPGGGYTFGSGTRLTVV.

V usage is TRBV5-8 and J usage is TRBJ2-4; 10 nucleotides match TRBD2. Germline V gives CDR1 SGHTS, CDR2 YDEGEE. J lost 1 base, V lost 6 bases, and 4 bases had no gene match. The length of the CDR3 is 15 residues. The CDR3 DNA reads TGTGCCAGCATCCTTAGCGGGAGGGCCAAAAACATTCAGTACTTC. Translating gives CASILSGRAKNIQYF.

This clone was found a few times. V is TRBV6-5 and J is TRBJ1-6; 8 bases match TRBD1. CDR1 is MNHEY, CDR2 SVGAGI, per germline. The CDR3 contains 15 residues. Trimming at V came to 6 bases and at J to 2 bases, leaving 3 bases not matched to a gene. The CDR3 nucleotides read TGTGCCAGCAGCTTACAGGGGGCCTATAATTCACCCCTCCACTTT. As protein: CASSLQGAYNSPLHF.

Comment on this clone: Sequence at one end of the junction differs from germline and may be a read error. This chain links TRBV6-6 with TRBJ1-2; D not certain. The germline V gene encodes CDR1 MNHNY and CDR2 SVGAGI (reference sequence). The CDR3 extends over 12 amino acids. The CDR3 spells CASSWTGRTEAF. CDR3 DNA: TGTGCCAGCAGTTGGACTGGGAGGACTGAGGCCTTC.

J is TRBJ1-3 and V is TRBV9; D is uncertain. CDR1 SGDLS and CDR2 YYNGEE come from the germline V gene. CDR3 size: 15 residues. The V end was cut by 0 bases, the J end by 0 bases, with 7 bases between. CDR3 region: CASSVAPGSGNTIYF. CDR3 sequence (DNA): TGTGCCAGCAGCGTAGCGCCGGGCTCTGGAAACACCATATATTTT.

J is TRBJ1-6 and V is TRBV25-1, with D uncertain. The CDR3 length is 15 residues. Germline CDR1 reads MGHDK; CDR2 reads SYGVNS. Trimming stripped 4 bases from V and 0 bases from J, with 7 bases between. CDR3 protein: CASSAKSSYNSPLHF. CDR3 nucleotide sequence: TGTGCCAGCAGTGCTAAAAGCTCCTATAATTCACCCCTCCACTTT.

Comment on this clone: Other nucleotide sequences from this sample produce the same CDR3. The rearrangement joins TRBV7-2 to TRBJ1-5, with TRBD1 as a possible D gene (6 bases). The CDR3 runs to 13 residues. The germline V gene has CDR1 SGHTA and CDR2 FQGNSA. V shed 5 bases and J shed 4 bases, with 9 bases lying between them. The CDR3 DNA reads TGTGCCAGCAGCATCAGGGGTAATCAGCCCCAGCATTTT. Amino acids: CASSIRGNQPQHF.

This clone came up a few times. Here the CDR3 reads CATRTGPVKTGELFF. In nucleotides, the CDR3 is TGTGCCACCAGGACAGGTCCGGTGAAGACCGGGGAGCTGTTTTTT. The J gene is TRBJ2-2, the V gene TRBV10-3, with 7 bases identical to TRBD1. V dropped 10 bases and J dropped 5; count of bases not matched to a gene: 13. In germline, CDR1 is ENHRY, CDR2 SYGVKD. CDR3 size: 15 residues.

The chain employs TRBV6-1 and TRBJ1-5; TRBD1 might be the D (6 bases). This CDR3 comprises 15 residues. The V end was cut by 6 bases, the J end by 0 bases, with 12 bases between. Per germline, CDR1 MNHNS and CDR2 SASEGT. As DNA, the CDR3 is TGTGCCAGCAGCCCTGGACAGTATAGCAATCAGCCCCAGCATTTT. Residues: CASSPGQYSNQPQHF.

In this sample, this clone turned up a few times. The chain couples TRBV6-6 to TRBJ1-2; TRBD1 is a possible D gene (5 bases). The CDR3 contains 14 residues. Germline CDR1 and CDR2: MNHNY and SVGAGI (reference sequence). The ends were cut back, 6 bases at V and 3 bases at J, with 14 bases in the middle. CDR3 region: CASSGGNRDYGYTF. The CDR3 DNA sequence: TGTGCCAGCAGCGGGGGTAACCGGGACTATGGCTACACCTTC.

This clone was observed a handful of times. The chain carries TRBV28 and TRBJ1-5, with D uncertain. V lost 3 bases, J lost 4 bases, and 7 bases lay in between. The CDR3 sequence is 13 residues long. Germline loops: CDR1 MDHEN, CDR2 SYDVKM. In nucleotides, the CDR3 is TGTGCCAGCAGTTTGGCCAGGAATCAGCCCCAGCATTTT. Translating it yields CASSLARNQPQHF. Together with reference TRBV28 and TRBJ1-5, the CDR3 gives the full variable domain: DVKVTQSSRYLVKRTGEKVFLECVQDMDHENMFWYRQDPGLGLRLIYFSYDVKMKEKGDIPEGYSVSREKKERFSLILESASTNQTSMYLCASSLARNQPQHFGDGTRLSIL.

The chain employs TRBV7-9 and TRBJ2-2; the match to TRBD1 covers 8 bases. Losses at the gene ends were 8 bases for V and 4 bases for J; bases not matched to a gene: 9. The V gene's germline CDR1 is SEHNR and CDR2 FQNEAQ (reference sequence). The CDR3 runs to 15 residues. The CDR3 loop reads CASLGKGQATGELFF. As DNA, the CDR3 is TGTGCCAGCCTGGGGAAGGGACAGGCCACCGGGGAGCTGTTTTTT.

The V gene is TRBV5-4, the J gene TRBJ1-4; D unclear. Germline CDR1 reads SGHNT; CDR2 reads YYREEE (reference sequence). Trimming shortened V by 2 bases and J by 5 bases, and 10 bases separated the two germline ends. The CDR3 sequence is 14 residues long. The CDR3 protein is CASSFQWSNEKLFF. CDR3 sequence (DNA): TGTGCCAGCAGCTTCCAGTGGTCGAATGAAAAACTGTTTTTT.

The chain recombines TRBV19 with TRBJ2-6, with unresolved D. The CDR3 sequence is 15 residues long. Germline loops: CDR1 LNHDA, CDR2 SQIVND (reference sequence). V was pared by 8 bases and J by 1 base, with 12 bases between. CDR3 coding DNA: TGTGCCAGTGCGGAACCGCCATCTGGGGCCAACGTCCTGACTTTC. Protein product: CASAEPPSGANVLTF.

The DNA of the CDR3 is TGTGCCAGCAGTGAAAACCGGGGTGTGGGAACCGGGGAGCTGTTTTTT. Amino acids: CASSENRGVGTGELFF. The chain couples TRBV6-1 to TRBJ2-2; TRBD2 is a possible D gene (5 bases). This CDR3 comprises 16 residues. V lost 2 bases to trimming and J lost 5 bases, with 15 bases between them. Germline CDR1 is MNHNS and CDR2 is SASEGT.

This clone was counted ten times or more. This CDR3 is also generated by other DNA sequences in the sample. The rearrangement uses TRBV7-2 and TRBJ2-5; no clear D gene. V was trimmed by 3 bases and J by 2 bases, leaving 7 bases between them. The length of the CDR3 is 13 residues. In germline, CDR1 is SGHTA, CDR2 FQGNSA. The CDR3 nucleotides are TGTGCCAGCAGCTTTGGCCAACAAGAGACCCAGTACTTC. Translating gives CASSFGQQETQYF.

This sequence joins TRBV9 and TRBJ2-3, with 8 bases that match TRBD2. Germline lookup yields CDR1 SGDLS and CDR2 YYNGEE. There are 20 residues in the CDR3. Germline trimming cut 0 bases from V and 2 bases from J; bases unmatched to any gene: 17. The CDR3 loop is CASSVASRGSRGLDTDTQYF. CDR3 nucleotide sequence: TGTGCCAGCAGCGTAGCGTCGAGGGGGAGTCGGGGACTAGACACAGATACGCAGTATTTT.

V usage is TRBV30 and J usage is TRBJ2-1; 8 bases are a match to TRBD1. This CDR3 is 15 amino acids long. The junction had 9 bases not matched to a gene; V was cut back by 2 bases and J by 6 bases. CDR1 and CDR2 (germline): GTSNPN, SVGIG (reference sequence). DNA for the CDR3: TGTGCCTGGAGTTCCGGGACAGGCGCTATCAATGAGCAGTTCTTC. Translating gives CAWSSGTGAINEQFF. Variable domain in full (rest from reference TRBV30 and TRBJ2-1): SQTIHQWPATLVQPVGSPLSLECTVEGTSNPNLYWYRQAAGRGLQLLFYSVGIGQISSEVPQNLSASRPQDRQFILSSKKLLLSDSGFYLCAWSSGTGAINEQFFGPGTRLTVL.

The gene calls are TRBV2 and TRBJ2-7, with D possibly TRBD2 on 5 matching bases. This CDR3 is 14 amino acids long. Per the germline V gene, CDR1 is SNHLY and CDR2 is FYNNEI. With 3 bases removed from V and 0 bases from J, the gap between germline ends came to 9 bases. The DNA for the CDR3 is TGTGCCAGCAGTGACCGGGGAACCTCCTACGAGCAGTACTTC. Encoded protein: CASSDRGTSYEQYF. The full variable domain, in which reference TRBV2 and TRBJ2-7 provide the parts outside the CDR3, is EPEVTQTPSHQVTQMGQEVILRCVPISNHLYFYWYRQILGQKVEFLVSFYNNEISEKSEIFDDQFSVERPDGSNFTLKIRSTKLEDSAMYFCASSDRGTSYEQYFGPGTRLTVT.

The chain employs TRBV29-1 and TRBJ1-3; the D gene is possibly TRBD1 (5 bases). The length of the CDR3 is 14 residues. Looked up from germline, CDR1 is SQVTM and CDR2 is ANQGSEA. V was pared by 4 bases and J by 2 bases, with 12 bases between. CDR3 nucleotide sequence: TGCAGCGTTGCCGGGGGTAAGGCTGGAAACACCATATATTTT. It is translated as CSVAGGKAGNTIYF.

As DNA, the CDR3 is TGCGCCAGCAGCTTCGGACAGAATTCACCCCTCCACTTT. As protein: CASSFGQNSPLHF. V gene TRBV5-1 combines with J gene TRBJ1-6, with D possibly TRBD1 on 6 matching bases. V was trimmed by 2 bases and J by 7 bases, leaving 7 bases between them. In germline, CDR1 is SGHRS, CDR2 YFSETQ. The CDR3 has 13 amino acids.

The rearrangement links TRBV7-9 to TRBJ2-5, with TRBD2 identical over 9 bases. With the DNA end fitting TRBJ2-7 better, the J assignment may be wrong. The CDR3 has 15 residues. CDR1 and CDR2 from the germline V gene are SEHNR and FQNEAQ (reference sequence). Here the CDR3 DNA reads TGTGCCAGCAGCTTATTAGCGGGAGTCTCCTACGAGCAGTACTTC. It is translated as CASSLLAGVSYEQYF.

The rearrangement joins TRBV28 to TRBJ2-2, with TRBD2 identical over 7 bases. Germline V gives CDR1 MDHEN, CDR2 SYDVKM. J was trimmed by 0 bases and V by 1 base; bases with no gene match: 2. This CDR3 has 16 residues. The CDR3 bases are TGTGCCAGCAGTTTATTGAGCGGGACGAACACCGGGGAGCTGTTTTTT. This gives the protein CASSLLSGTNTGELFF.

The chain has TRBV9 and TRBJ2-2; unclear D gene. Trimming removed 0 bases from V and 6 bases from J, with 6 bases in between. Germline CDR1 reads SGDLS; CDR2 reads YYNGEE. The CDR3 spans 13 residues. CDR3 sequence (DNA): TGTGCCAGCAGCGTAGCAACGGCCGGGGAGCTGTTTTTT. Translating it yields CASSVATAGELFF. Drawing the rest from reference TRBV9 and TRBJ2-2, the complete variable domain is DSGVTQTPKHLITATGQRVTLRCSPRSGDLSVYWYQQSLDQGLQFLIQYYNGEERAKGNILERFSAQQFPDLHSELNLSSLELGDSALYFCASSVATAGELFFGEGSRLTVL.